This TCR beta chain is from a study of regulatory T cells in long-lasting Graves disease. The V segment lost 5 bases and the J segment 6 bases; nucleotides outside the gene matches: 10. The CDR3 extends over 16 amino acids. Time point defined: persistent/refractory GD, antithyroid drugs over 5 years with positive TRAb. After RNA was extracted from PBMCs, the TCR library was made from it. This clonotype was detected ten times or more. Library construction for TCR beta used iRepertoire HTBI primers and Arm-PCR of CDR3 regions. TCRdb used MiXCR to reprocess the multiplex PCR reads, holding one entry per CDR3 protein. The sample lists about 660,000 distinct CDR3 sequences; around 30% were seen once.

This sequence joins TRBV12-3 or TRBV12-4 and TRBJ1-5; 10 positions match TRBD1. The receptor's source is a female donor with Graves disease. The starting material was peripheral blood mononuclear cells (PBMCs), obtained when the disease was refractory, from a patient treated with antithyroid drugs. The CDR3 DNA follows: TGTGCCAGCAGTCCCGCCCTCGGGACAGGGGTTCAGCCCCAGCATTTT. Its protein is CASSPALGTGVQPQHF.